One and the same sample provided the 17 T cell receptor beta chains below, sequenced in a study of CD8 T cells in Susac syndrome. Roughly 0.5 to 1 ug RNA was reverse transcribed with random hexamers. TCRdb ran MiXCR on the immunoSEQ multiplex PCR reads and lists one entry per CDR3 protein. The data contain about 170,000 distinct CDR3 sequences, roughly 95% of them singletons. Sequences were obtained from CD4+ T cells from PBMCs. The receptors were gathered from a human donor with Susac syndrome.

This clonotype turned up a few times. The genes are TRBV6-5 and TRBJ2-7, with 8 bases matching TRBD1. Looked up from germline, CDR1 is MNHEY and CDR2 is SVGAGI. J gave up 2 bases and V 5 bases, and 2 bases lay outside the gene matches. The CDR3 is made up of 13 amino acids. CDR3 in DNA: TGTGCCAGCAGTCGGACAGGGACCTACGAGCAGTACTTC. Residues: CASSRTGTYEQYF.

This clonotype was observed a single time. This chain links TRBV15 with TRBJ2-5; perhaps TRBD2 as D (6 bases). Germline V lookup: CDR1 LNHNV, CDR2 YYDKDF (reference sequence). Deletions cut 5 bases from V and 5 bases from J, with 18 bases between. This CDR3 is 15 amino acids long. The CDR3 is CATSGRREAWETQYF. Written as DNA, the CDR3 is TGTGCCACCAGCGGCCGGCGGGAAGCATGGGAGACCCAGTACTTC.

The chain joins TRBV12-3 or TRBV12-4 to TRBJ1-5, with D tentatively TRBD1 (5 bases). Trimming shortened V by 5 bases and J by 7 bases, and 18 bases separated the two germline ends. CDR3 length: 15 residues. The CDR3 nucleotides read TGTGCCAGCAGTCTTGGGGACTCTGGGGGACAGCCCCAGCATTTT. Translation: CASSLGDSGGQPQHF.

The CDR3: CSARKGSATEAFF. The CDR3 bases are TGCAGTGCTAGAAAGGGTTCCGCCACTGAAGCTTTCTTT. This chain links TRBV20-1 with TRBJ1-1; D is unresolved. Germline V gene lookup returns CDR1 DFQATT and CDR2 SNEGSKA (reference sequence). CDR3 length equals 13 residues. The V end lost 2 bases, the J end lost 4 bases, and 11 bases lay between the germline ends.

The rearrangement joins TRBV29-1 to TRBJ2-5; 8 nucleotides line up with TRBD1. Germline V gene sequence: CDR1 SQVTM, CDR2 ANQGSEA. The CDR3 totals 14 residues. V shed 5 bases and J 5 bases; nucleotides not matched to a gene: 10. The CDR3 DNA sequence: TGCAGCGTTCTTTCCCAGGGGGCCGGGGAGACCCAGTACTTC. It translates to CSVLSQGAGETQYF.

The J gene is TRBJ1-1, the V gene TRBV29-1, with D hard to call. CDR1 is SQVTM and CDR2 is ANQGSEA in the germline V gene. V was shortened by 4 bases and J by 1 base, with 10 bases between the two germline ends. This CDR3 contains 13 residues. CDR3 coding DNA: TGCAGCGTTGCGGCAGGTCCGAACACTGAAGCTTTCTTT. It is translated as CSVAAGPNTEAFF.

This chain joins TRBV12-3 or TRBV12-4 and TRBJ2-7; D tentatively reads TRBD1 or TRBD2 (5 bases each). V dropped 3 bases and J dropped 3 bases, with 15 bases sitting between them. This CDR3 region has 15 residues. CDR3 protein: CASSLSLGTHYEQYF. CDR3 nucleotide sequence: TGTGCCAGCAGTTTGTCTCTCGGGACCCACTACGAGCAGTACTTC.

This clonotype appeared a single time. The chain uses TRBV1 and TRBJ1-2; the D segment call TRBD1 is taken from the table without a DNA check. TRBV1 is marked as a pseudogene. This CDR3 region has 15 residues. This CDR3 reads CTSTKTGLANYGYTF. The CDR3 nucleotides are TGCACCAGCACCAAGACGGGACTAGCTAACTATGGCTACACCTTC.

This sequence joins TRBV20-1 and TRBJ2-7; possibly TRBD1 or TRBD2 for D (5 bases each). The germline V gene encodes CDR1 DFQATT and CDR2 SNEGSKA (reference sequence). V dropped 1 base and J dropped 4 bases, with 14 bases sitting between them. This CDR3 spans 14 amino acids. As DNA, the CDR3 is TGCAGTGCTAGAGCCCAGGGAGTCGGTTACGAGCAGTACGTC. Protein product: CSARAQGVGYEQYV.

The CDR3 region has the DNA TGTGCCAGCTCACCACCCGGGACTAGCGGATACAATGAGCAGTTCTTC. Residues: CASSPPGTSGYNEQFF. This chain links TRBV18 with TRBJ2-1; 11 bases are a match to TRBD2. Trimming removed 0 bases from V and 4 bases from J; junction bases left unmatched: 2. CDR1 KGHSH and CDR2 LQKENI come from the germline V gene. This CDR3 region has 16 residues. Based on the CDR3 plus reference TRBV18 and TRBJ2-1, the full variable domain is NAGVMQNPRHLVRRRGQEARLRCSPMKGHSHVYWYRQLPEEGLKFMVYLQKENIIDESGMPKERFSAEFPKEGPSILRIQQVVRGDSAAYFCASSPPGTSGYNEQFFGPGTRLTVL.

The chain has TRBV6-6 and TRBJ2-7; D is possibly TRBD1 or TRBD2 (6 bases each). From germline, CDR1 is MNHNY and CDR2 SVGAGI (reference sequence). The CDR3 has 12 amino acids. Trimming took off 10 bases at V and 5 bases at J, with 15 bases between the two ends. CDR3 sequence: CATQGGTNEQYV. The CDR3 region has the DNA TGTGCCACCCAAGGGGGGACAAACGAGCAGTACGTC.

This clonotype was recorded only once. The rearrangement uses TRBV3-1 and TRBJ1-2; possible D gene TRBD1, 5 bases. Germline V lookup: CDR1 LGHDT, CDR2 YNNKEL (reference sequence). The germline V and J ends were trimmed by 3 bases and 8 bases, with 22 bases remaining between them. The CDR3 consists of 16 residues. CDR3 in amino acids: CASSQDPRQPYGGYTF. In DNA form, the CDR3 reads TGTGCCAGCAGCCAGGACCCTAGACAGCCCTACGGAGGCTACACCTTC. The complete variable domain, with remaining parts taken from reference TRBV3-1 and TRBJ1-2, reads DTAVSQTPKYLVTQMGNDKSIKCEQNLGHDTMYWYKQDSKKFLKIMFSYNNKELIINETVPNRFSPKSPDKAHLNLHINSLELGDSAVYFCASSQDPRQPYGGYTFGSGTRLTVV.

J is TRBJ2-2 and V is TRBV4-3, with D perhaps being TRBD1 or TRBD2 (6 bases each). CDR3 size: 18 residues. The ends were cut back, 3 bases at V and 1 base at J, with 18 bases in the middle. Germline loops: CDR1 LGHNA, CDR2 YSLEER. CDR3 amino acids: CASSQDFPGALNTGELFF. The CDR3 coding sequence is TGCGCCAGCAGCCAGGATTTCCCGGGGGCACTGAACACCGGGGAGCTGTTTTTT.

The rearrangement links TRBV2 to TRBJ2-7, with D unresolved. The V and J ends lost 6 bases and 3 bases respectively, with 9 bases between them. CDR3 length: 12 residues. Per the germline V gene, CDR1 is SNHLY and CDR2 is FYNNEI. The CDR3 sequence is CASSPRNYEQYV. CDR3 coding DNA: TGTGCCAGCAGCCCCAGAAACTACGAGCAGTACGTC.

The chain couples TRBV24-1 to TRBJ2-5, with 9 bases lining up with TRBD2. V gave up 5 bases and J gave up 2 bases; unmatched junction bases: 5. The CDR3 extends over 15 amino acids. The germline gives CDR1 KGHDR, CDR2 SFDVKD. The CDR3, as DNA: TGTGCCACCAGTGTTCCTAGCGGGACGCAAGAGACCCAGTACTTC. Translating gives CATSVPSGTQETQYF.

CDR3 in amino acids: CSAGPGTLLYEQYF. The CDR3 bases are TGCAGTGCGGGTCCCGGGACCCTTCTCTACGAGCAGTACTTC. This rearrangement joins TRBV20-1 to TRBJ2-7; D possibly uses TRBD1 or TRBD2 (5 bases each). Germline-derived CDR1 and CDR2 are DFQATT and SNEGSKA (reference sequence). V lost 6 bases to trimming and J lost 3 bases, with 18 bases between them. CDR3 length: 14 residues.

This sequence joins TRBV29-1 and TRBJ2-1; 7 bases fit TRBD1. Unmatched junction bases numbered 8, after V lost 8 bases and J lost 4 bases. The CDR3 contains 13 residues. CDR1 and CDR2 (germline): SQVTM, ANQGSEA. The CDR3 spells CSLGGKGYNEQFF. CDR3 in DNA: TGCAGCCTAGGGGGCAAGGGATACAATGAGCAGTTCTTC.